Following are 22 T cell receptor beta chains from one sample sequenced in a study of blood T cells in healthy people across ages. Primed by a sample-barcoded 5' primer and a J-beta primer mix, a second PCR proceeded for about 6 to 11 cycles. TCRdb redid the calling of the 5' RACE reads with MiXCR, one entry per CDR3 protein. The sample lists 660,000 or so distinct CDR3 sequences, around 54% seen once, with around 37% in the top ten. The sequencing input was blood. Receptor source: a man in his fifties or sixties in good health.

The chain uses TRBV20-1 and TRBJ2-1; TRBD2 matches 13 bases. This CDR3 has 17 residues. From germline, CDR1 is DFQATT and CDR2 SNEGSKA (reference sequence). The trim removed 6 bases at V and 4 bases at J, leaving 12 bases unmatched. In DNA form, the CDR3 reads TGCAGTGCAGAATCAACTAGCGGGGGGGCTTTTTACAATGAGCAGTTCTTC. Protein sequence: CSAESTSGGAFYNEQFF.

This clonotype was found a few times. The chain is built from TRBV3-1 and TRBJ1-1; D might be TRBD1 (5 bases). CDR3 length: 13 amino acids. V lost 1 base and J 5 bases, leaving 8 bases between the germline ends. From germline, CDR1 is LGHDT and CDR2 YNNKEL (reference sequence). The CDR3 region has the DNA TGTGCCAGCAGCCAAGCGGGGGGGACTGAAGCTTTCTTT. Amino acids: CASSQAGGTEAFF.

This clonotype was detected a few times. This sequence joins TRBV5-1 and TRBJ2-6; no definite D call. Germline CDR1 and CDR2: SGHRS and YFSETQ. CDR3 length: 13 amino acids. Trimming took off 4 bases at V and 6 bases at J, with 8 bases between the two ends. The CDR3 sequence: CASSRLEANVLTF. The DNA for the CDR3 is TGCGCCAGCAGCCGTCTGGAGGCCAACGTCCTGACTTTC. Variable domain in full (rest from reference TRBV5-1 and TRBJ2-6): KAGVTQTPRYLIKTRGQQVTLSCSPISGHRSVSWYQQTPGQGLQFLFEYFSETQRNKGNFPGRFSGRQFSNSRSEMNVSTLELGDSALYLCASSRLEANVLTFGAGSRLTVL.

This clonotype has just a few counts. The chain recombines TRBV4-1 with TRBJ1-5; D is possibly TRBD1 (5 bases). Looked up from germline, CDR1 is MGHRA and CDR2 is YSYEKL. V was pared by 0 bases and J by 7 bases, with 7 bases between. The CDR3 length is 13 residues. The CDR3: CASSQDEGQPQHF. The CDR3 DNA reads TGCGCCAGCAGCCAAGATGAGGGGCAGCCCCAGCATTTT.

The J gene is TRBJ2-5, the V gene TRBV10-3, with 7 bases that match TRBD2. The last part of the DNA fits TRBJ2-7 better; the J call may be wrong. This CDR3 contains 14 residues. Germline loops: CDR1 ENHRY, CDR2 SYGVKD. CDR3: CAISAAGTNNEQYF. The CDR3 region has the DNA TGTGCCATCAGTGCCGCCGGGACTAACAACGAGCAGTACTTC.

The rearrangement uses TRBV7-2 and TRBJ2-7, with TRBD1 matching over 9 bases. This CDR3 is built from 15 residues. Germline V CDR1 and CDR2: SGHTA, FQGNSA. V was clipped by 3 bases and J by 1 base; unmatched bases: 4. This CDR3 reads CASSFVGQGSYEQYF. In DNA form, the CDR3 reads TGTGCCAGCAGCTTCGTCGGACAGGGGTCCTACGAGCAGTACTTC.

The V gene is TRBV5-5, the J gene TRBJ1-4, with D unresolved. The CDR3 runs to 14 residues. V was cut by 3 bases and J by 6 bases, with 12 bases left in between. Germline values: CDR1 SGHKS, CDR2 YYEKEE (reference sequence). The DNA for the CDR3 is TGTGCCAGCAGCTCCTCGATCAGTCATGAAAAACTGTTTTTT. Translating gives CASSSSISHEKLFF.

The V call is TRBV4-2, the J call TRBJ2-7; 8 positions agree with TRBD1. The CDR3 length is 17 residues. V was clipped by 2 bases and J by 4 bases; unmatched bases: 13. Germline CDR1 reads LGHNA; CDR2 reads YNFKEQ. The CDR3 reads CASSQLIQRDRPYEQYF. In DNA form, the CDR3 reads TGTGCCAGCAGCCAACTCATCCAACGGGACAGGCCATACGAGCAGTACTTC.

The rearrangement uses TRBV5-6 and TRBJ2-3, with D uncertain. The CDR3 runs to 13 residues. Germline CDR1 and CDR2: SGHDT and YYEEEE. V lost 4 bases to trimming and J lost 6 bases, with 12 bases between them. The CDR3 region is CASSPRRVDTQYF. The CDR3 nucleotides are TGTGCCAGCAGCCCGCGGAGAGTCGATACGCAGTATTTT.

This clonotype was seen at least ten times. This chain joins TRBV2 and TRBJ1-2, with D unresolved. The germline V gene encodes CDR1 SNHLY and CDR2 FYNNEI. Between the trimmed V and J ends, which lost 0 bases and 5 bases, there was a span of 7 bases. This CDR3 spans 13 amino acids. The CDR3 DNA sequence: TGTGCCAGCAGTGAAGCCGCCGGGTATGGCTACACCTTC. It yields the protein CASSEAAGYGYTF.

The chain combines TRBV10-3 with TRBJ2-5; D is possibly TRBD1 (5 bases). Looked up from germline, CDR1 is ENHRY and CDR2 is SYGVKD. This CDR3 is 13 amino acids long. Trimming left V 6 bases short and J 5 bases short, with 13 bases between. DNA of the CDR3: TGTGCCATCAGCTACTTCAGGGATGAGACCCAGTACTTC. It specifies CAISYFRDETQYF.

This clonotype was detected a few times. The chain uses TRBV5-1 and TRBJ2-7, with a tentative D call TRBD2 (5 bases). V was shortened by 4 bases and J by 0 bases, with 14 bases between the two germline ends. CDR1 SGHRS and CDR2 YFSETQ come from the germline V gene. CDR3 length: 15 amino acids. CDR3 in DNA: TGCGCCAGCAGCGCCACGGGTGGGAGCTCCTACGAGCAGTACTTC. Amino acids: CASSATGGSSYEQYF.

This chain uses TRBV5-1 with TRBJ2-7, with TRBD2 matching over 11 bases. The germline gives CDR1 SGHRS, CDR2 YFSETQ. CDR3 size: 15 residues. The V segment lost 4 bases and the J segment 7 bases; nucleotides outside the gene matches: 10. CDR3 DNA sequence: TGCGCCAGCAGCCGGGGACTAGCGGTCGCCTCGGAGCAGTACTTC. It is translated as CASSRGLAVASEQYF.

The J gene is TRBJ1-2, the V gene TRBV9, with D possibly TRBD1 on 5 matching bases. V dropped 0 bases and J dropped 4 bases, with 13 bases sitting between them. The CDR3 totals 15 residues. Germline CDR1 is SGDLS and CDR2 is YYNGEE. The CDR3 DNA sequence: TGTGCCAGCAGCGTAGAGGGAGGGGTTAGCTATGGCTACACCTTC. It codes for CASSVEGGVSYGYTF.

The gene calls are TRBV2 and TRBJ2-2; the D gene is possibly TRBD1 (6 bases). This CDR3 has 14 residues. V was clipped by 7 bases and J by 2 bases, with 11 bases between them. Per germline, CDR1 SNHLY and CDR2 FYNNEI. CDR3 sequence reads: CASTQTGNTGELFF. CDR3 sequence (DNA): TGTGCCAGCACTCAGACAGGCAACACCGGGGAGCTGTTTTTT. The variable domain in full, completed from reference TRBV2 and TRBJ2-2, reads EPEVTQTPSHQVTQMGQEVILRCVPISNHLYFYWYRQILGQKVEFLVSFYNNEISEKSEIFDDQFSVERPDGSNFTLKIRSTKLEDSAMYFCASTQTGNTGELFFGEGSRLTVL.

J is TRBJ2-1 and V is TRBV29-1; no clear D gene. This CDR3 is 16 amino acids long. V shed 4 bases and J shed 0 bases, with 16 bases lying between them. The germline V gene encodes CDR1 SQVTM and CDR2 ANQGSEA. The CDR3 sequence is CSVVGTASRSYNEQFF. In nucleotides, the CDR3 is TGCAGCGTTGTCGGAACAGCGTCACGCTCCTACAATGAGCAGTTCTTC.

V is TRBV5-1 and J is TRBJ1-4, with D possibly being TRBD1 (6 bases). The V and J ends lost 4 bases and 0 bases respectively, with 16 bases between them. Per the germline V gene, CDR1 is SGHRS and CDR2 is YFSETQ. This CDR3 is built from 17 residues. CDR3: CASSPAGTPATNEKLFF. DNA of the CDR3: TGCGCCAGCAGCCCAGCCGGGACACCCGCAACTAATGAAAAACTGTTTTTT.

Only a few counts were recorded for this clonotype. The V and J genes are TRBV29-1 and TRBJ2-1; 14 positions agree with TRBD2. CDR3 size: 17 residues. Unmatched junction bases numbered 13, after V lost 5 bases and J lost 7 bases. In germline, CDR1 is SQVTM, CDR2 ANQGSEA. CDR3 nucleotide sequence: TGCAGCGTTCCTAGGGGACTAGCGGGGGCCTGGGGGAATGAGCAGTTCTTC. Its protein is CSVPRGLAGAWGNEQFF.

This sequence joins TRBV29-1 and TRBJ2-1; 7 nucleotides agree with TRBD2. The germline V gene encodes CDR1 SQVTM and CDR2 ANQGSEA. The CDR3 is 15 amino acids. V was pared by 4 bases and J by 1 base, with 7 bases of the junction left unmatched. The CDR3 sequence: CSVAGGRESYNEQFF. For the CDR3, the DNA is TGCAGCGTTGCGGGGGGACGTGAATCCTACAATGAGCAGTTCTTC.

The chain uses TRBV30 and TRBJ2-5; 7 bases align to TRBD1. This CDR3 has 15 amino acids. V lost 2 bases and J lost 2; bases outside the gene matches: 8. Germline values: CDR1 GTSNPN, CDR2 SVGIG (reference sequence). The CDR3 region is CAWSPEQGRQETQYF. CDR3 bases: TGTGCCTGGAGTCCCGAACAGGGGCGACAAGAGACCCAGTACTTC.

The chain links TRBV7-2 to TRBJ2-7; D gene ambiguous. V lost 1 base and J lost 2, with 12 bases in between. The germline CDR1 and CDR2 sequences are SGHTA and FQGNSA. The CDR3 is 15 amino acids. CDR3 loop: CASSLEWQPPYEQYF. The CDR3 DNA sequence: TGTGCCAGCAGCTTAGAATGGCAGCCACCCTACGAGCAGTACTTC.

This clonotype was observed a few times. The chain has TRBV3-1 and TRBJ1-6; possible D gene TRBD1, 6 bases. The V end was cut by 6 bases, the J end by 6 bases, with 12 bases between. The CDR3 loop spans 14 amino acids. Germline loops: CDR1 LGHDT, CDR2 YNNKEL (reference sequence). CDR3 nucleotide sequence: TGTGCCAGCAGTCGGACGGACAGTAATTCACCCCTCCACTTT. Its translation: CASSRTDSNSPLHF.